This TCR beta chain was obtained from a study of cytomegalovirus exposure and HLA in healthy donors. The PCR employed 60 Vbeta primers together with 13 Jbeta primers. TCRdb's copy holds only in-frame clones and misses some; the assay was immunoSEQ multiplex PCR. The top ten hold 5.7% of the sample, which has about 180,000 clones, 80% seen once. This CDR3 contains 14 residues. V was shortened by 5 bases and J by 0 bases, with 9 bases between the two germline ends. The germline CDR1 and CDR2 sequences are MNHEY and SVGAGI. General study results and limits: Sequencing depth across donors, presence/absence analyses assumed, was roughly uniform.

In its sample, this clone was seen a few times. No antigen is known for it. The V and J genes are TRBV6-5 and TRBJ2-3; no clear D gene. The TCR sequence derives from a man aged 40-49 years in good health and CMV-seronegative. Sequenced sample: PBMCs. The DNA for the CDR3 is TGTGCCAGCAGTACGGTACTTAGCACAGATACGCAGTATTTT. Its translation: CASSTVLSTDTQYF.